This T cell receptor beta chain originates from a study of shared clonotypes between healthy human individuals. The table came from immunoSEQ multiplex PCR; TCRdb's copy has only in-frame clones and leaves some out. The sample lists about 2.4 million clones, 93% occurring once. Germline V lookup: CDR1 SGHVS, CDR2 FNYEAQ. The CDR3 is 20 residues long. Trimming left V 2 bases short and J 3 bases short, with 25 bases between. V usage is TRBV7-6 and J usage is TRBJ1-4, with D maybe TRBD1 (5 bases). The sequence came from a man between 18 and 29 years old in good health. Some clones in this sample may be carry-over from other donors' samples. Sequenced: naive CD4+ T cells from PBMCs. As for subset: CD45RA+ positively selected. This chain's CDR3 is CASSLLAPDAGYAANEKLFF. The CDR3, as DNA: TGTGCCAGCAGCTTACTCGCCCCGGACGCAGGGTATGCAGCTAATGAAAAACTGTTTTTT.